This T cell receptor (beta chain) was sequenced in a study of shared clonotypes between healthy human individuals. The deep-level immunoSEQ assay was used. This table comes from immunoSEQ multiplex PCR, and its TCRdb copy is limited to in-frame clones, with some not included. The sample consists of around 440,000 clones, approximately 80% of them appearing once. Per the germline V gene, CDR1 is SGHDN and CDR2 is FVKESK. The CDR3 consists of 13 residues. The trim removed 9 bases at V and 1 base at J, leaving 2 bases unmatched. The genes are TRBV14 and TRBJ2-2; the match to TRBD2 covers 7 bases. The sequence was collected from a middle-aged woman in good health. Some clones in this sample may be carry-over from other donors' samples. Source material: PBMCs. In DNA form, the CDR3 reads TGTGCCAGTAGCGGGTGGAACACCGGGGAGCTGTTTTTT. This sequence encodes CASSGWNTGELFF.